The 20 T cell receptor beta chains presented below share a single source sample, sequenced in a study of T cell responses to AZD1222 COVID-19 vaccine. Produced via immunoSEQ multiplex PCR; TCRdb's table is partial and in-frame only. The repertoire holds 97,000 or so clones, roughly 92% seen once, with about 8.1% in the top ten. The sequencing here drew on peripheral blood, taken 28 days after the second AZD1222 dose. These TCRs come from an adult who received the AZD1222 COVID-19 vaccine.

The chain employs TRBV5-1 and TRBJ2-1; 11 positions agree with TRBD2. The CDR3 extends over 17 amino acids. Germline-derived CDR1 and CDR2 are SGHRS and YFSETQ. J was trimmed by 6 bases and V by 3 bases; bases with no gene match: 11. CDR3 sequence reads: CASSYGTSGSPSNEQFF. CDR3 bases: TGCGCCAGCAGCTACGGGACTAGCGGAAGCCCGTCCAATGAGCAGTTCTTC. Together with reference TRBV5-1 and TRBJ2-1, the CDR3 gives the full variable domain: KAGVTQTPRYLIKTRGQQVTLSCSPISGHRSVSWYQQTPGQGLQFLFEYFSETQRNKGNFPGRFSGRQFSNSRSEMNVSTLELGDSALYLCASSYGTSGSPSNEQFFGPGTRLTVL.

CDR3 sequence: CASSMDRGDQPQHF. CDR3 nucleotides: TGCGCCAGCAGTATGGACAGAGGGGATCAGCCCCAGCATTTT. The chain has TRBV10-2 and TRBJ1-5, with a tentative D call TRBD1 (6 bases). The CDR3 length is 14 residues. V dropped 5 bases and J dropped 5 bases, with 13 bases sitting between them. Looked up from germline, CDR1 is WSHSY and CDR2 is SAAADI.

The chain joins TRBV6-5 to TRBJ1-3; unclear D gene. The CDR3 is 14 residues long. Trimming removed 4 bases at V and 0 bases at J, with 7 bases between. Germline lookup yields CDR1 MNHEY and CDR2 SVGAGI. In nucleotides, the CDR3 is TGTGCCAGCAGTTCCGTCCTCTCTGGAAACACCATATATTTT. Translation gives CASSSVLSGNTIYF.

The CDR3 sequence is CASSEHGNSPLHF. CDR3 nucleotides: TGTGCCAGCAGTGAACACGGGAATTCACCCCTCCACTTT. The chain combines TRBV6-1 with TRBJ1-6, with D uncertain. This CDR3 is built from 13 residues. Trimming removed 2 bases from V and 7 bases from J, with 6 bases in between. Germline-derived CDR1 and CDR2 are MNHNS and SASEGT.

The chain joins TRBV18 to TRBJ2-1; 11 positions agree with TRBD2. Trimming removed 2 bases from V and 0 bases from J; junction bases left unmatched: 3. Germline assignment: CDR1 KGHSH and CDR2 LQKENI. The CDR3 covers 17 residues. DNA for the CDR3: TGTGCCAGCTCACCAGCTAGCGGGGGGCCCTCCTACAATGAGCAGTTCTTC. This translates into CASSPASGGPSYNEQFF. The full variable domain, its missing parts supplied by reference TRBV18 and TRBJ2-1, is NAGVMQNPRHLVRRRGQEARLRCSPMKGHSHVYWYRQLPEEGLKFMVYLQKENIIDESGMPKERFSAEFPKEGPSILRIQQVVRGDSAAYFCASSPASGGPSYNEQFFGPGTRLTVL.

The CDR3 region is CASSQVTYEQYF. The CDR3 coding sequence is TGTGCCAGCAGCCAAGTGACCTACGAGCAGTACTTC. The V gene is TRBV3-1 (or the pseudogene TRBV3-2), the J gene TRBJ2-7, with unresolved D. This CDR3 is built from 12 residues. Trimming left V 1 base short and J 2 bases short, with 3 bases between. Germline V gene sequence: CDR1 LGHDT, CDR2 YNNKEL (reference sequence).

The V gene is TRBV29-1, the J gene TRBJ2-1; D is ambiguous. Trimming pared 3 bases from V and 0 bases from J, leaving 12 bases between. Germline CDR1 SQVTM, CDR2 ANQGSEA. The CDR3 has 15 residues. The CDR3 protein is CSVEWFARSYNEQFF. Here the CDR3 DNA reads TGCAGCGTTGAGTGGTTCGCGCGCTCCTACAATGAGCAGTTCTTC.

The chain has TRBV24-1 and TRBJ1-1; 12 positions agree with TRBD1. V lost 8 bases and J lost 3; bases outside the gene matches: 9. Germline CDR1 is KGHDR and CDR2 is SFDVKD. The CDR3 is made up of 16 amino acids. The DNA for the CDR3 is TGTGCCACCACCGGGGGGACAGGGGGCACAGACACTGAAGCTTTCTTT. Residues: CATTGGTGGTDTEAFF.

The rearrangement joins TRBV5-4 to TRBJ2-1, with D possibly matching TRBD2 (6 bases). This CDR3 is built from 16 residues. V lost 1 base to trimming and J lost 4 bases, with 15 bases between them. Germline CDR1 reads SGHNT; CDR2 reads YYREEE (reference sequence). CDR3 in DNA: TGTGCCAGCAGCTTGACGATTTCTAGCGCGTACAATGAGCAGTTCTTC. The encoded protein is CASSLTISSAYNEQFF.

This chain links TRBV7-9 with TRBJ1-5, with D tentatively TRBD1 (5 bases). This CDR3 spans 13 amino acids. Trimming pared 6 bases from V and 3 bases from J, leaving 9 bases between. The germline CDR1 and CDR2 sequences are SEHNR and FQNEAQ (reference sequence). CDR3 amino acids: CASRGQDNQPQHF. Here the CDR3 DNA reads TGTGCCAGCAGGGGGCAGGACAATCAGCCCCAGCATTTT.

This chain links TRBV19 with TRBJ1-5; perhaps TRBD1 as D (6 bases). The germline CDR1 and CDR2 sequences are LNHDA and SQIVND (reference sequence). The CDR3 totals 15 residues. V was clipped by 3 bases and J by 3 bases, with 12 bases between them. CDR3 nucleotides: TGTGCCAGTAGTATCTTGGCGGGGGCCAATCAGCCCCAGCATTTT. Encoded protein: CASSILAGANQPQHF. The variable domain in full, completed from reference TRBV19 and TRBJ1-5, reads DGGITQSPKYLFRKEGQNVTLSCEQNLNHDAMYWYRQDPGQGLRLIYYSQIVNDFQKGDIAEGYSVSREKKESFPLTVTSAQKNPTAFYLCASSILAGANQPQHFGDGTRLSIL.

The chain joins TRBV7-2 to TRBJ1-5, with no clear D. CDR3 length: 15 residues. V was shortened by 1 base and J by 7 bases, with 14 bases between the two germline ends. Germline V gives CDR1 SGHTA, CDR2 FQGNSA. CDR3 in DNA: TGTGCCAGCAGCTTAGGTAGCGGGCTAGGGCAGCCCCAGCATTTT. As protein: CASSLGSGLGQPQHF.

The V gene is TRBV6-2 or TRBV6-3, the J gene TRBJ2-1; 7 bases fit TRBD2. Losses at the gene ends were 0 bases for V and 0 bases for J; bases not matched to a gene: 5. This CDR3 is built from 17 residues. Per the germline V gene, CDR1 is MNHEY and CDR2 is SVGEGT. This chain's CDR3 is CASSYSGREISYNEQFF. The CDR3 bases are TGTGCCAGCAGTTACTCGGGGCGGGAGATCTCCTACAATGAGCAGTTCTTC.

The gene calls are TRBV28 and TRBJ1-5; D gene ambiguous. The CDR3 is made up of 15 amino acids. The V and J ends lost 4 bases and 5 bases respectively, with 15 bases between them. Germline V CDR1 and CDR2: MDHEN, SYDVKM. The CDR3 loop is CASSSTNRGYQPQHF. The CDR3 nucleotides are TGTGCCAGCAGTTCTACTAACCGAGGCTATCAGCCCCAGCATTTT. The variable domain in full, with the rest retrieved from reference TRBV28 and TRBJ1-5, is DVKVTQSSRYLVKRTGEKVFLECVQDMDHENMFWYRQDPGLGLRLIYFSYDVKMKEKGDIPEGYSVSREKKERFSLILESASTNQTSMYLCASSSTNRGYQPQHFGDGTRLSIL.

This sequence joins TRBV27 and TRBJ1-2; TRBD1 matches at 8 bases. The V gene end was trimmed by 6 bases and the J gene end by 5 bases; junction bases not matched to a gene: 14. There are 16 residues in the CDR3. CDR1 MNHEY and CDR2 SMNVEV come from the germline V gene (reference sequence). CDR3 coding DNA: TGTGCCAGCAGACCCGGGACAGGCAAACGAGTTTATGGCTACACCTTC. Encoded protein: CASRPGTGKRVYGYTF.

The chain couples TRBV28 to TRBJ2-7; D remains ambiguous. Trimming shortened V by 5 bases and J by 7 bases, and 12 bases separated the two germline ends. Germline V lookup: CDR1 MDHEN, CDR2 SYDVKM. The CDR3 covers 12 residues. The CDR3 loop reads CASSLSGGEQYF. The CDR3, as DNA: TGTGCCAGCAGTCTCTCGGGTGGAGAGCAGTACTTC.

The CDR3 spells CASSLERGLYEQYF. The CDR3, as DNA: TGTGCCAGCAGCTTAGAGCGGGGCCTCTACGAGCAGTACTTC. V usage is TRBV11-2 and J usage is TRBJ2-7, with D perhaps matching TRBD2 (6 bases). The CDR3 is 14 residues long. Germline V CDR1 and CDR2: SGHAT, FQNNGV. Trimming removed 0 bases at V and 3 bases at J, with 9 bases between. Full variable domain (rest looked up from reference TRBV11-2 and TRBJ2-7): EAGVAQSPRYKIIEKRQSVAFWCNPISGHATLYWYQQILGQGPKLLIQFQNNGVVDDSQLPKDRFSAERLKGVDSTLKIQPAKLEDSAVYLCASSLERGLYEQYFGPGTRLTVT.

The rearrangement uses TRBV7-8 and TRBJ2-5; 9 bases are a match to TRBD2. Germline lookup yields CDR1 SGHVS and CDR2 FQNEAQ. The CDR3 covers 16 residues. The V segment lost 6 bases and the J segment 1 base; nucleotides outside the gene matches: 9. CDR3 sequence reads: CASRDRLAGSQETQYF. Written as DNA, the CDR3 is TGTGCCAGCAGGGACCGGCTAGCGGGAAGCCAAGAGACCCAGTACTTC.

Concerning this clone itself: The sample carries other DNA sequences with the same CDR3. J is TRBJ2-7 and V is TRBV20-1; no firm D call. The CDR3 contains 11 residues. The germline gives CDR1 DFQATT, CDR2 SNEGSKA (reference sequence). Trimming left V 1 base short and J 3 bases short, with 4 bases between. Written as DNA, the CDR3 is TGCAGTGCTAGAGGGGACTACGAGCAGTACTTC. Protein product: CSARGDYEQYF.

J is TRBJ2-4 and V is TRBV10-1; 7 bases fit TRBD2. Germline V gene sequence: CDR1 WNHNN, CDR2 SYGVQD (reference sequence). The CDR3 runs to 17 residues. The J segment lost 1 base and the V segment lost 2 bases, leaving 8 bases of the junction unmatched. The CDR3 sequence is CASSETSVGSAKNIQYF. The CDR3 nucleotides read TGCGCCAGCAGTGAGACTAGCGTTGGTAGTGCCAAAAACATTCAGTACTTC.